This T cell receptor (beta chain) is from a study of T-cell memory formation after mild COVID-19. Study overall: TCR clusters mostly belonged to single donors.

Study observations and caveats: The study detected some responding clones in pre-infection memory, suggesting cross-reactive memory joined. The study found contracting CD4+ clones mainly in CM and EM and contracting CD8+ clones in EMRA.

This clonotype has a handful of counts. Antigen: not known. After 5'RACE with constant-segment primers, TCR alpha and TCR beta cDNA libraries carrying sample barcodes and UMIs were obtained. TCRdb reprocessed the 5' RACE reads via MiXCR and lists one record per CDR3 protein. The sample carries 300,000 to 400,000 distinct CDR3 sequences, around 20% recorded once. The CDR3 sequence is 13 residues long. V dropped 1 base and J dropped 5 bases, with 6 bases sitting between them. Material: PBMCs or a T cell subset sorted from them (not recorded which). The V call is TRBV12-3 or TRBV12-4, the J call TRBJ1-5; a possible D gene is TRBD1 (5 bases). The clonotype originates from an adult woman who had mild COVID-19 (a few samples of this study predate the infection). Cell type and time point are not known. The CDR3: CASSLEGYQPQHF. Here the CDR3 DNA reads TGTGCCAGCAGTTTAGAGGGGTATCAGCCCCAGCATTTT.